The present T cell receptor beta chain was sequenced within a study of vaccination effects on CD4 cells after COVID-19. Study context: Participants completed two doses of the BNT162b2 or mRNA-1273 vaccine.

About this clone itself: Its antigen is currently unknown.

Expansion of antigen-specific CD4+ T cells with viral peptide pools was carried out by the ViraFEST assay before sequencing. Following a roughly ten-day culture, CD4+ T cells were purified. Among the vaccine recipients, none had a prior SARS-CoV-2 infection, and nucleocapsid antibodies were negative. Study results and limitations: Clonal contraction was marked in infection- and vaccine-induced clones late after vaccination.

The assay was immunoSEQ multiplex PCR, and TCRdb's table has in-frame clones only and misses some. The table records around 45,000 clones, around 80% of them present only once. Sequencing was performed on CD4+ T cells from PBMCs cultured with SARS-CoV-2 spike peptides, taken before COVID-19 vaccination. The sequence came from a human donor who received a COVID-19 vaccine.

The CDR3: CASIYDRSNSPLHF. The CDR3 DNA is TGTGCCAGCATCTATGACAGAAGCAATTCACCCCTCCACTTT. The V call is TRBV6-5, the J call TRBJ1-6, with a possible D match to TRBD1 (5 bases). Trimming cost V 7 bases and J 7 bases, with 14 bases left between them. The germline gives CDR1 MNHEY, CDR2 SVGAGI. This CDR3 is 14 amino acids long.